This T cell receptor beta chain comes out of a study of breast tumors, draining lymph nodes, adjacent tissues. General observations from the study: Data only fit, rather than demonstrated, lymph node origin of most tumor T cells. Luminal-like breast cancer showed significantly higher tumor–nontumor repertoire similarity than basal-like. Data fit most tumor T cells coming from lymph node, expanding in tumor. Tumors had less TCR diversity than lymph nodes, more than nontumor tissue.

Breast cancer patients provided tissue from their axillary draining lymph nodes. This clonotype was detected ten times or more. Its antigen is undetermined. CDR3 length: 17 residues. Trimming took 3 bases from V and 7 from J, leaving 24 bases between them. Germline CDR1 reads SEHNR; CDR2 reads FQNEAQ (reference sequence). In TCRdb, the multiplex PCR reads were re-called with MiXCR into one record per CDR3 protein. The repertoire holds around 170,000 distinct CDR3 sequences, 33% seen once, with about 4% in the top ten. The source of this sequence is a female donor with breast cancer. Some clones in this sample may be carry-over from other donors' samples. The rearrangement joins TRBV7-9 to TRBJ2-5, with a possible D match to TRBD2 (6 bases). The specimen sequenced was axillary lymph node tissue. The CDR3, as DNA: TGTGCCAGCAGCTTGGGAGGTGGTTTGGGGATCTATGGGACCCAGTACTTC. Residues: CASSLGGGLGIYGTQYF.